This paragraph reports one T cell receptor (beta chain). As yet, its antigen is unknown. PCR was performed a second time for about 7 to 12 cycles using a sample-barcoded 5' primer and a J-beta primer mix. Sequencing yielded, for each sample, at least 2.5 million paired-end reads carrying CDR3. TCRdb used MiXCR to reprocess the 5' RACE reads, holding one entry per CDR3 protein. The data show over 500,000 distinct CDR3 sequences, with around 52% seen just once and approximately 13% held by the top ten. The data originate from a study of blood T cells in healthy people across ages. As for the study in general: Per every two T cells, about one barcoded beta molecule was captured by template switching.

Germline values: CDR1 MNHNS, CDR2 SASEGT. This CDR3 spans 15 amino acids. V dropped 4 bases and J dropped 7 bases, with 16 bases sitting between them. Study-wide results and limits: Diversity of TCR beta per million T cells declined in a roughly linear way with age. Not knowing donor CMV status may have confounded expanded clonotype changes.

Sequenced input: blood. This TCR derives from a woman older than 75 in good health. The rearrangement links TRBV6-1 to TRBJ1-4, with TRBD1 as a possible D gene (5 bases). CDR3: CASSAYGGEGEKLFF. In nucleotides, the CDR3 is TGTGCCAGCAGTGCCTACGGGGGTGAGGGTGAAAAACTGTTTTTT.